This T cell receptor beta chain was identified in a study of shared clonotypes between healthy human individuals. All donors qualified as healthy HIV-negative adults and had experienced no recent acute infections or vaccinations. Sorted-subset replicate PCRs used 150 to 200 ng of genomic DNA. This amount corresponded to 30,000 to 35,000 T cell genomes. Assay used: immunoSEQ multiplex PCR; TCRdb lists only in-frame clones, some missing. The sample yields over a million clones, approximately 78% seen once. The germline gives CDR1 MDHEN, CDR2 SYDVKM. Trimming shortened V by 6 bases and J by 8 bases, and 13 bases separated the two germline ends. This CDR3 spans 12 amino acids. Regarding the study as a whole: Researchers found naive subsets generally carried larger estimated richness than memory subsets. Naive CD4 clonotypes overlapped across a few donors at around 5%.

Note on this clone: The antigen is undetermined.

This TCR was sampled from a young man in good health. Some clones in this sample may be carry-over from other donors' samples. The chain is built from TRBV28 and TRBJ1-2; D is possibly TRBD1 (5 bases). The sequencing sample was made of memory CD4+ T cells from PBMCs. Sample subset: CD45RA-negative fraction. The CDR3 DNA is TGTGCCAGCAGACGGGACGGGCCAGGCTACACCTTC. It encodes CASRRDGPGYTF.